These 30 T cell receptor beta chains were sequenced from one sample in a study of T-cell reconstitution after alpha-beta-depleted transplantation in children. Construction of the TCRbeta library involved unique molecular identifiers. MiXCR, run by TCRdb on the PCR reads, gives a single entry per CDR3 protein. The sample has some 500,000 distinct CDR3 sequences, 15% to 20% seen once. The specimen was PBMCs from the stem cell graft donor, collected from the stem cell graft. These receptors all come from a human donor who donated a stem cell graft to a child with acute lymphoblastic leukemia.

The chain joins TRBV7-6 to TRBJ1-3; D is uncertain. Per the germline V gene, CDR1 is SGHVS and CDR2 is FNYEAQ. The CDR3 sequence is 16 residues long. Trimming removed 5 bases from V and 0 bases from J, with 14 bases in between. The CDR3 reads CASSHEAWDSGNTIYF. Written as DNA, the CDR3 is TGTGCCAGCAGCCATGAGGCTTGGGACTCTGGAAACACCATATATTTT.

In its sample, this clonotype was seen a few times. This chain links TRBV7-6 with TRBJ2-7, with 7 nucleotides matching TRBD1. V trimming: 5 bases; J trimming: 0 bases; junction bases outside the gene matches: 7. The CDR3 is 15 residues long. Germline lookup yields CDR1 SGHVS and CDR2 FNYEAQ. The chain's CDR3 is CASSTLTGISYEQYF. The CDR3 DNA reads TGTGCCAGCAGCACACTGACAGGGATCTCCTACGAGCAGTACTTC.

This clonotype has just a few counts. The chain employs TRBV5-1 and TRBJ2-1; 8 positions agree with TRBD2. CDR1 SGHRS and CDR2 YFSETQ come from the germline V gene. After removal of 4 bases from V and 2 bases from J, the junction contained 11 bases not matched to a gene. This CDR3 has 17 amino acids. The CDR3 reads CASSPSGVAGTYNEQFF. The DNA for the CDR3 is TGCGCCAGCAGCCCCTCCGGGGTAGCGGGAACCTACAATGAGCAGTTCTTC. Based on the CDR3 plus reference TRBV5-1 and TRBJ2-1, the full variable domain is KAGVTQTPRYLIKTRGQQVTLSCSPISGHRSVSWYQQTPGQGLQFLFEYFSETQRNKGNFPGRFSGRQFSNSRSEMNVSTLELGDSALYLCASSPSGVAGTYNEQFFGPGTRLTVL.

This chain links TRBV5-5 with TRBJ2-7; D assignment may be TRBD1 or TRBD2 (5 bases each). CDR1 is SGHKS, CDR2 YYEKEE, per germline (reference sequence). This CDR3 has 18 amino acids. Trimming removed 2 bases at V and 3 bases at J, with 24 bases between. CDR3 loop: CASSFFVVSGATNYEQYF. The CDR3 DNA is TGTGCCAGCAGCTTTTTCGTGGTTTCCGGGGCGACCAACTACGAGCAGTACTTC.

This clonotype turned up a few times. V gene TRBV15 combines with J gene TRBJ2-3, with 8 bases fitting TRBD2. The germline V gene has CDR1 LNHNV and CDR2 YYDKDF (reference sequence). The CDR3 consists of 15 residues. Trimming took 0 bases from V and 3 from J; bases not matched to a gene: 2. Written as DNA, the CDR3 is TGTGCCACCAGCAGAGATACGGGAGGGACAGATACGCAGTATTTT. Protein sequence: CATSRDTGGTDTQYF.

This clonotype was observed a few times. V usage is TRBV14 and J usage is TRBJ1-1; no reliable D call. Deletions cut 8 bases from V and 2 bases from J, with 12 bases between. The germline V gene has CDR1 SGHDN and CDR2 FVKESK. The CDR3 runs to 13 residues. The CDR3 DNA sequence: TGTGCCAGCCGGGCGAGAACTAACACTGAAGCTTTCTTT. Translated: CASRARTNTEAFF.

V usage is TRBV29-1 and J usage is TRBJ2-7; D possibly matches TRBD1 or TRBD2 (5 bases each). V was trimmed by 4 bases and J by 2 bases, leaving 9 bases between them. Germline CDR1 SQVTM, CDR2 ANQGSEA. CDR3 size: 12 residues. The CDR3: CSVGGDPYEQYF. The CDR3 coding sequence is TGCAGCGTTGGAGGGGACCCCTACGAGCAGTACTTC.

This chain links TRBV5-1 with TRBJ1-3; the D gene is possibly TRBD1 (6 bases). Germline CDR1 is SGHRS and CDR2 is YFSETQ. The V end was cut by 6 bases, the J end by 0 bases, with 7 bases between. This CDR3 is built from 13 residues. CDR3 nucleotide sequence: TGCGCCAGCAAGACAGGCTCTGGAAACACCATATATTTT. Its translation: CASKTGSGNTIYF.

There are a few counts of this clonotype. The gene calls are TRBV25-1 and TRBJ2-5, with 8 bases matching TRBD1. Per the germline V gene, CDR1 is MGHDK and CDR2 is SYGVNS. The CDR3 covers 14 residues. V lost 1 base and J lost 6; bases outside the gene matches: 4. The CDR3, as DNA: TGTGCCAGCAGTGAATCCAGGGGGCGAAAGACCCAGTACTTC. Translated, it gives CASSESRGRKTQYF.

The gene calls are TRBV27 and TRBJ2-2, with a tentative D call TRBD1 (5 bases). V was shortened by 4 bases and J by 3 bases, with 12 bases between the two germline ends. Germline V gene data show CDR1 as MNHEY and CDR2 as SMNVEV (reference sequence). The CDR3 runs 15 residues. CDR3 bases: TGTGCCAGCAGTTCAGTCCAGGGCTACACCGGGGAGCTGTTTTTT. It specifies CASSSVQGYTGELFF.

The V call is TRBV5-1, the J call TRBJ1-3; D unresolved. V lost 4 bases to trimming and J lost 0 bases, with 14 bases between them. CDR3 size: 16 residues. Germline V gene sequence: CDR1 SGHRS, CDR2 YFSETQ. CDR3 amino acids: CASSPSPGSSGNTIYF. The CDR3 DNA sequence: TGCGCCAGCAGCCCTAGTCCTGGGAGCTCTGGAAACACCATATATTTT.

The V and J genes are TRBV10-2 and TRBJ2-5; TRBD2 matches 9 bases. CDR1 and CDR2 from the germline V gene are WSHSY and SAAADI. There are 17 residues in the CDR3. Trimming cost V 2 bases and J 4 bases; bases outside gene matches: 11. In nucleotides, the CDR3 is TGCGCCAGCAGTGAGGGCGGTAGCGGGAGTTGGTCAGAGACCCAGTACTTC. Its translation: CASSEGGSGSWSETQYF.

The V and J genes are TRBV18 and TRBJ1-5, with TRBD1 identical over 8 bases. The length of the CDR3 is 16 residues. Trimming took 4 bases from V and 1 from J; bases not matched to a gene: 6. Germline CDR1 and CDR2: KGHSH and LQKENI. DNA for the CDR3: TGTGCCAGCTCACTTGGACAGGGCGGAAGCAATCAGCCCCAGCATTTT. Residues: CASSLGQGGSNQPQHF.

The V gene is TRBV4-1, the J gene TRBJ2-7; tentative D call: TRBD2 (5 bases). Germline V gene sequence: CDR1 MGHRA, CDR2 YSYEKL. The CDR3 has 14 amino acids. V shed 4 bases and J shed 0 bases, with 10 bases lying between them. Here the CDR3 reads CASSPSDSSYEQYF. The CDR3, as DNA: TGCGCCAGCAGCCCCTCGGACTCCTCCTACGAGCAGTACTTC.

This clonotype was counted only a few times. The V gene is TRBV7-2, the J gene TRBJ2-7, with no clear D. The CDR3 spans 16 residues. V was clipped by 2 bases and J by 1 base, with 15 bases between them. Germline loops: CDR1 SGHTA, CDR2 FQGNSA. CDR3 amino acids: CASSLSGGSPSYEQYF. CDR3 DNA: TGTGCCAGCAGCTTAAGTGGCGGCAGCCCGTCCTACGAGCAGTACTTC.

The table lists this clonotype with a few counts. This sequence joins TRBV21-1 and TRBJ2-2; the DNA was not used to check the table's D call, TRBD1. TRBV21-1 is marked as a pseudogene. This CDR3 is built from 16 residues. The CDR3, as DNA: TGTGCCAGCACCACGTCTGGCACTCGGGGGACCGGGGAGCTGTTTTTT. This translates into CASTTSGTRGTGELFF.

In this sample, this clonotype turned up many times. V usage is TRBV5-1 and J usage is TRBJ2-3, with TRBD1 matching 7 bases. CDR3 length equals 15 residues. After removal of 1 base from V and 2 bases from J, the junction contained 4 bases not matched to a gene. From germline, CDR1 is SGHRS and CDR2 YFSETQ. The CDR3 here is CASSLTRGSTDTQYF. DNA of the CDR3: TGCGCCAGCAGCTTGACCAGGGGGTCCACAGATACGCAGTATTTT.

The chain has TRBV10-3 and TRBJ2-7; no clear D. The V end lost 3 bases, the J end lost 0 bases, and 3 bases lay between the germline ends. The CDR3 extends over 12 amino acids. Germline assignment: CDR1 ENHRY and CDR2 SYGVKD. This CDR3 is CAISDSSYEQYF. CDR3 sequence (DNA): TGTGCCATCAGTGACAGCTCCTACGAGCAGTACTTC.

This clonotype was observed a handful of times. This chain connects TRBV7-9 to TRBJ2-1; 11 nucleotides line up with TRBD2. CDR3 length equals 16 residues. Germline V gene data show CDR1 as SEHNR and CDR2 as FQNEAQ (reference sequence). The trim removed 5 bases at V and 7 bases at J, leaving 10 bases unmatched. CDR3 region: CASSPVTSGKGNEQFF. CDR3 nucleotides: TGTGCCAGCAGCCCGGTGACTAGCGGGAAGGGGAATGAGCAGTTCTTC.

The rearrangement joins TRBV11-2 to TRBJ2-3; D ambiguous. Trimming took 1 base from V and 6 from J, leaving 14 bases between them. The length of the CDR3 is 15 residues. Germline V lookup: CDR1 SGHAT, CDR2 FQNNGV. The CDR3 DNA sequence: TGTGCCAGCAGCTTAGGATTACACCCGCGGGATACGCAGTATTTT. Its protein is CASSLGLHPRDTQYF.

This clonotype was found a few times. CDR3 amino acids: CASSPEGGGLGEQYF. The CDR3 coding sequence is TGTGCCAGCAGTCCGGAAGGAGGGGGACTTGGGGAGCAGTACTTC. This chain joins TRBV7-9 and TRBJ2-7; D is perhaps TRBD1 or TRBD2 (6 bases each). Germline V gene data show CDR1 as SEHNR and CDR2 as FQNEAQ (reference sequence). The V end lost 6 bases, the J end lost 7 bases, and 22 bases lay between the germline ends. This CDR3 contains 15 residues.

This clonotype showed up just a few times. Here the CDR3 reads CASSLEGNGQETQYF. The CDR3 nucleotides are TGCGCCAGCAGCTTGGAAGGGAATGGCCAAGAGACCCAGTACTTC. The gene calls are TRBV5-1 and TRBJ2-5; D gene unclear. Trimming pared 0 bases from V and 1 base from J, leaving 10 bases between. Germline values: CDR1 SGHRS, CDR2 YFSETQ. The CDR3 is 15 residues long.

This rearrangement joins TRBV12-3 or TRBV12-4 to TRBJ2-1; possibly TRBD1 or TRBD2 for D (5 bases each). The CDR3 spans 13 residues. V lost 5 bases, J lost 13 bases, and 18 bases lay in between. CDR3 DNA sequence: TGTGCCAGCAGTCGAGCGGAGCAGGGAGCTCAGTTCTTC. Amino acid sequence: CASSRAEQGAQFF.

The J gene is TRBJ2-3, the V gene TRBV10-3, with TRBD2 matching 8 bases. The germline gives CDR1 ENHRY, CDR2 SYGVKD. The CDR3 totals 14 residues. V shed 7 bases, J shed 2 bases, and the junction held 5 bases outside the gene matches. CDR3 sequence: CAITSGGSTDTQYF. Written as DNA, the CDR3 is TGTGCCATCACCAGCGGGGGATCCACAGATACGCAGTATTTT.

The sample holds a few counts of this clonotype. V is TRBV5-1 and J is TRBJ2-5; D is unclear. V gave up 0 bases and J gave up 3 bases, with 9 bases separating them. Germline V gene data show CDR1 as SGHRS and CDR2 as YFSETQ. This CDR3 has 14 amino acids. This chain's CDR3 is CASSLAWGEETQYF. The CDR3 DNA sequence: TGCGCCAGCAGCTTGGCGTGGGGTGAAGAGACCCAGTACTTC.

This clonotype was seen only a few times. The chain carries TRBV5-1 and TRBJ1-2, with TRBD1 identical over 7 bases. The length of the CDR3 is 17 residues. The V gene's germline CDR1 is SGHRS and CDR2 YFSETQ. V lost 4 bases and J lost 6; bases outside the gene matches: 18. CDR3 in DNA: TGCGCCAGCAGCCGGACTACTCAGCTGGGACAGTCGGATGGCTACACCTTC. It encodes CASSRTTQLGQSDGYTF. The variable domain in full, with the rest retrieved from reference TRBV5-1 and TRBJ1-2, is KAGVTQTPRYLIKTRGQQVTLSCSPISGHRSVSWYQQTPGQGLQFLFEYFSETQRNKGNFPGRFSGRQFSNSRSEMNVSTLELGDSALYLCASSRTTQLGQSDGYTFGSGTRLTVV.

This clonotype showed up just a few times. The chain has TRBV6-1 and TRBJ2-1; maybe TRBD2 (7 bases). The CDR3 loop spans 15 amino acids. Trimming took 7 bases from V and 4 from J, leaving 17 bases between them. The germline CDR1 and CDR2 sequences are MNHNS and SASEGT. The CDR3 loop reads CASTKGGGGYNEQFF. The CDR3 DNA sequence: TGTGCCAGCACCAAAGGGGGGGGCGGATACAATGAGCAGTTCTTC.

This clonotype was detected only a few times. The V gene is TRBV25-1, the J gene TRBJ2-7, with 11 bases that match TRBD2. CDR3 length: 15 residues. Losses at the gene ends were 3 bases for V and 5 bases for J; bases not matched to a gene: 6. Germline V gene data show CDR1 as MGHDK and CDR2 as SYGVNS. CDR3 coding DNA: TGTGCCAGCAGTGACTTAGCGGGAGGGCCCCACGAGCAGTACTTC. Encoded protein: CASSDLAGGPHEQYF.

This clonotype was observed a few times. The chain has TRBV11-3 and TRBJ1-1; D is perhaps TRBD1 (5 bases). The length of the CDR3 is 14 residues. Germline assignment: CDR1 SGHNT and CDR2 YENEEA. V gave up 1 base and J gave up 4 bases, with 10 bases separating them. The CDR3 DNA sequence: TGTGCCAGCAGCTTAGGTCCAGGGCCCACTGAAGCTTTCTTT. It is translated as CASSLGPGPTEAFF. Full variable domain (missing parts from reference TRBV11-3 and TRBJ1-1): EAGVVQSPRYKIIEKKQPVAFWCNPISGHNTLYWYLQNLGQGPELLIRYENEEAVDDSQLPKDRFSAERLKGVDSTLKIQPAELGDSAVYLCASSLGPGPTEAFFGQGTRLTVV.

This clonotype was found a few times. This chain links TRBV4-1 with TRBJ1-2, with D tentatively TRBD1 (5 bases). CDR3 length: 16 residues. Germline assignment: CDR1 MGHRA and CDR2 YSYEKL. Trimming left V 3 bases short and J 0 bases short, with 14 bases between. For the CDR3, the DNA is TGCGCCAGCAGCCAGGGACGGATTTCCTCTAACTATGGCTACACCTTC. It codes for CASSQGRISSNYGYTF.